The T cell receptor (beta chain) under discussion was sequenced for a study of CXCR3-negative and CXCR3-positive naive CD8 T cells. For the study at large: Sequencing brought in about 140 million TRB reads altogether, and each library got about 1.5 +/- 0.3 million. Whole-study findings and limits: In naive cells, CXCR3-negative and CXCR3-positive subsets had similar TRBV-TRBJ usage; memory cells differed. CXCR3-negative naive cells had less hydrophobic TRB CDR3s than did CXCR3-positive naive cells.

The TRB libraries of cDNA were built by UMI-labeled 5' RACE. Reprocessing the 5' RACE reads, TCRdb reports a single entry for every CDR3 protein and omits DNA. This sample contains around 140,000 distinct CDR3 sequences. Germline CDR1 is KGHSH and CDR2 is LQKENI. The CDR3 consists of 13 residues. Researchers reported sorting every CD8+ T cell subset in triplicate, about 290,000 cells per sort. Of note for this clonotype: Its antigen remains unknown.

The clonotype comes from a human donor in good health. Some clones in this sample may be carry-over from other donors' samples. Sequencing was done on a sample of naive CXCR3+ CD8+ T cells from blood. Subset in this sample: CD45RO-CCR7+CD27+CD95- naive CD8+ T cells expressing CXCR3 (TNR3+). The chain combines TRBV18 with TRBJ1-4. CDR3 amino acids: CASSPPDSEKLFF. Together with reference TRBV18 and TRBJ1-4, the CDR3 gives the full variable domain: NAGVMQNPRHLVRRRGQEARLRCSPMKGHSHVYWYRQLPEEGLKFMVYLQKENIIDESGMPKERFSAEFPKEGPSILRIQQVVRGDSAAYFCASSPPDSEKLFFGSGTQLSVL.